This T cell receptor (beta chain) was recorded in a study of Ad26.COV2.S vaccination and SARS-CoV-2 variants. Noted treatment: over 15 received Ad26.COV2.S at low or high dose, single or two shots; several received placebo; per-sample allocation not given. Sampling happened 63 days after the first vaccine or placebo injection. The CDR3 has 16 residues. CDR1 is MDHEN and CDR2 is SYDVKM in the germline V gene. The V and J ends lost 4 bases and 0 bases respectively, with 12 bases between them. Using immunoSEQ multiplex PCR, the repertoire was profiled, and TCRdb retains in-frame clones only, with some absent. The data contain 290,000 or so clones, approximately 89% of them singletons.

Sequences were derived from peripheral blood, sampled in a trial of Ad26.COV2.S vaccine versus placebo. The sequence came from a person aged 18-65 years who received the Ad26.COV2.S COVID-19 vaccine or a placebo. The chain combines TRBV28 with TRBJ2-2, with D perhaps TRBD2 (6 bases). Written as DNA, the CDR3 is TGTGCCAGCAGTTGGGCCGGGACTCCGAACACCGGGGAGCTGTTTTTT. It specifies CASSWAGTPNTGELFF.